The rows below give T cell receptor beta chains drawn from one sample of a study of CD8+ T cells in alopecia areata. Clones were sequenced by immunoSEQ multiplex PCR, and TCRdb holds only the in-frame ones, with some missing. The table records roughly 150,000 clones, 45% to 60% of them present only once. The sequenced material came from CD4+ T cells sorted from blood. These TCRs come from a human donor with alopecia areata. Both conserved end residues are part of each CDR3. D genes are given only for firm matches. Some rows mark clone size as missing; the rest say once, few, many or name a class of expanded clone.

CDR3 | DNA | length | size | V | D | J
CASSQDARVYNEQFF | TGCGCCAGCAGCCAAGACGCAAGGGTCTACAATGAGCAGTTCTTC | 15 | few | TRBV4-1 | - | TRBJ2-1
CSVSGQADPYEQYF | TGCAGCGTATCGGGTCAGGCGGACCCCTACGAGCAGTACTTC | 14 | - | TRBV29-1 | - | TRBJ2-7
CASSQDSFYGNTGELFF | TGCGCCAGCAGCCAAGATTCATTTTATGGGAACACCGGGGAGCTGTTTTTT | 17 | - | TRBV4-1 | - | TRBJ2-2
CAITQGNTEAFF | TGTGCCATAACACAAGGGAACACTGAAGCTTTCTTT | 12 | - | TRBV6-6 | - | TRBJ1-1
CASSSGLIKTYEQYF | TGTGCCAGCAGTTCGGGACTTATTAAAACCTACGAGCAGTACTTC | 15 | - | TRBV2 | - | TRBJ2-7
CASPGQNTGELFF | TGTGCCAGTCCGGGACAGAACACCGGGGAGCTGTTTTTT | 13 | - | TRBV6-1 | - | TRBJ2-2
CSVGSVRRQTEAFF | TGCAGCGTTGGTTCTGTCAGAAGGCAAACTGAAGCTTTCTTT | 14 | - | TRBV29-1 | - | TRBJ1-1
CSTPSGTSGRGEQFF | TGCAGCACCCCCTCCGGGACTAGCGGGAGGGGTGAGCAGTTCTTC | 15 | few | TRBV29-1 | TRBD2 | TRBJ2-1
CASSLAGLASYGEQFF | TGTGCCAGCAGCTTAGCCGGACTGGCTAGCTACGGTGAGCAGTTCTTC | 16 | - | TRBV11-2 | - | TRBJ2-1
CSARRNNEQFF | TGCAGTGCTAGACGTAACAATGAGCAGTTCTTC | 11 | - | TRBV20-1 | - | TRBJ2-1